The 8 T cell receptor beta chains listed next were all sequenced from one sample in a study of cytomegalovirus exposure and HLA in healthy donors. The PCR employed 60 Vbeta primers together with 13 Jbeta primers. The method was immunoSEQ multiplex PCR; TCRdb's version includes in-frame clones alone and lacks a portion of them. The sample lists 150,000 to 200,000 clones, approximately 70% occurring once. The sample comprised PBMCs. The receptors originated from a woman in her 30s in good health and CMV-seronegative.

This clone was seen more than once but under ten times. V usage is TRBV6-1 and J usage is TRBJ2-7; D is unresolved. The CDR3 is 14 amino acids. Germline assignment: CDR1 MNHNS and CDR2 SASEGT. V shed 5 bases and J shed 3 bases, with 14 bases lying between them. The CDR3 is CASSWQAQIYEQYF. For the CDR3, the DNA is TGTGCCAGCAGTTGGCAGGCACAGATCTACGAGCAGTACTTC.

The rearrangement joins TRBV4-1 to TRBJ2-5; tentatively, D is TRBD1 (6 bases). V lost 6 bases and J 3 bases, leaving 29 bases between the germline ends. The V gene's germline CDR1 is MGHRA and CDR2 YSYEKL. The CDR3 is 19 residues long. CDR3 residues: CASSQRDLAAISGEETQYF. The CDR3 DNA reads TGCGCCAGCAGTCAAAGGGACCTCGCAGCGATCTCAGGGGAAGAGACCCAGTACTTC.

V usage is TRBV4-3 and J usage is TRBJ2-5; D is uncertain. Trimming removed 4 bases from V and 3 bases from J, with 12 bases in between. The germline V gene encodes CDR1 LGHNA and CDR2 YSLEER. There are 14 residues in the CDR3. The DNA of the CDR3 is TGCGCCAGCAGCCCCGGCGGCCAGAAAGAGACCCAGTACTTC. Its translation: CASSPGGQKETQYF.

The chain couples TRBV7-3 to TRBJ2-1; TRBD2 agrees at 13 bases. CDR3 length: 16 residues. Trimming removed 2 bases from V and 7 bases from J; junction bases left unmatched: 5. The germline CDR1 and CDR2 sequences are SGHTA and FQGTGA. CDR3 in amino acids: CASSLRLAGGANEQFF. CDR3 nucleotide sequence: TGTGCCAGCAGCTTACGACTAGCGGGAGGCGCAAATGAGCAGTTCTTC.

The V and J genes are TRBV9 and TRBJ2-1, with TRBD2 matching over 9 bases. The germline V gene encodes CDR1 SGDLS and CDR2 YYNGEE. The V gene end was trimmed by 4 bases and the J gene end by 7 bases; junction bases not matched to a gene: 9. The CDR3 is 15 amino acids. Here the CDR3 DNA reads TGTGCCAGCAGCCATCGACTAGCGGCAAAAAATGAGCAGTTCTTC. Its protein is CASSHRLAAKNEQFF.

In its sample, this clone was seen once. The chain is built from TRBV4-2 and TRBJ1-3, with 7 positions matching TRBD1. Germline lookup yields CDR1 LGHNA and CDR2 YNFKEQ. With 2 bases clipped from V and 4 bases from J, the junction kept 2 bases outside the gene matches. This CDR3 spans 14 amino acids. CDR3 protein: CASSQNRGGNTIYF. CDR3 bases: TGTGCCAGCAGCCAAAACAGGGGAGGAAACACCATATATTTT.

The V call is TRBV18, the J call TRBJ2-7, with 12 bases fitting TRBD1. With V trimmed by 6 bases and J by 6 bases, 6 bases remained unmatched. This CDR3 is 14 amino acids long. Germline-derived CDR1 and CDR2 are KGHSH and LQKENI. CDR3 in DNA: TGTGCCAGCTCCCCGGGACAGGGGGCAGGCGAGCAGTACTTC. Amino acids: CASSPGQGAGEQYF.

The genes are TRBV18 and TRBJ2-7; TRBD2 agrees at 9 bases. The CDR3 consists of 15 residues. V gave up 6 bases and J gave up 4 bases; unmatched junction bases: 10. Germline assignment: CDR1 KGHSH and CDR2 LQKENI. The CDR3 here is CASSETGTSSYEQYF. In DNA, the CDR3 is TGTGCCAGCTCCGAGACCGGGACTAGCAGTTACGAGCAGTACTTC.